The 26 T cell receptor beta chains reported below all come from one sample, sequenced in a study of cytomegalovirus exposure and HLA in healthy donors. PCR was performed using 60 Vbeta and 13 Jbeta primers. Measured with immunoSEQ multiplex PCR; TCRdb has only the in-frame clones, and not every one. Of some 100,000 clones listed, roughly 70% are singletons. Material: PBMCs. The origin of the receptors is a woman aged 45-65 years in good health and CMV-seropositive.

V is TRBV19 and J is TRBJ1-1, with D tentatively TRBD1 (6 bases). The ends were cut back, 7 bases at V and 2 bases at J, with 14 bases in the middle. CDR1 and CDR2 (germline): LNHDA, SQIVND (reference sequence). This CDR3 region has 14 residues. The CDR3: CASTYGQKNTEAFF. CDR3 coding DNA: TGTGCCAGTACCTATGGACAGAAAAACACTGAAGCTTTCTTT.

This clone has just one count. This chain joins TRBV5-6 and TRBJ2-7; no clear D gene. Per the germline V gene, CDR1 is SGHDT and CDR2 is YYEEEE. This CDR3 spans 14 amino acids. V lost 4 bases and J 4 bases, leaving 15 bases between the germline ends. In nucleotides, the CDR3 is TGTGCCAGCAGCCTGACACTTACCCCTTACGAGCAGTACTTC. Its protein product is CASSLTLTPYEQYF.

The chain combines TRBV19 with TRBJ2-7, with 10 bases fitting TRBD1. CDR1 is LNHDA and CDR2 is SQIVND in the germline V gene (reference sequence). V was clipped by 5 bases and J by 1 base; unmatched bases: 5. The CDR3 loop spans 15 amino acids. CDR3 region: CASSPGQGISYEQYF. The DNA for the CDR3 is TGTGCCAGTAGTCCGGGACAGGGGATATCCTACGAGCAGTACTTC.

CDR3: CASSSQGYLADTQYF. The CDR3 DNA is TGCGCCAGCAGCTCGCAGGGATATTTAGCAGATACGCAGTATTTT. The chain couples TRBV5-1 to TRBJ2-3; D may be TRBD1 (5 bases). Looked up from germline, CDR1 is SGHRS and CDR2 is YFSETQ. CDR3 length: 15 amino acids. V lost 3 bases and J lost 4, with 15 bases in between.

As for this clone: Distinct nucleotide sequences in the sample also encode this CDR3. The V gene is TRBV6-5, the J gene TRBJ1-4, with a possible D match to TRBD1 (5 bases). The V gene lost 9 bases and the J gene lost 6 bases, with 11 bases spanning the gap. The CDR3 runs to 12 residues. Germline loops: CDR1 MNHEY, CDR2 SVGAGI. CDR3 in amino acids: CASRGGDEKLFF. In DNA form, the CDR3 reads TGTGCCAGTAGGGGTGGGGATGAAAAACTGTTTTTT.

The gene calls are TRBV4-3 and TRBJ2-3; 7 bases map to TRBD2. Trimming removed 2 bases from V and 4 bases from J; junction bases left unmatched: 6. Germline loops: CDR1 LGHNA, CDR2 YSLEER. This CDR3 comprises 15 residues. The CDR3 DNA reads as TGCGCCAGCAGCCAATTTGGCGGGGGTTCAGATACGCAGTATTTT. Protein sequence: CASSQFGGGSDTQYF.

Points on this clone: Its ends do not fully match the called genes, so a read error is possible. This chain links TRBV7-8 with TRBJ2-1; 8 bases are shared with TRBD2. The CDR3 runs to 12 residues. Germline lookup yields CDR1 SGHVS and CDR2 FQNEAQ. The CDR3 reads CASSLAPGGPVF. The CDR3, as DNA: TGTGCCAGCAGCTTAGCGCCGGGGGGGCCGGTCTTC.

The chain has TRBV9 and TRBJ1-1, with D tentatively TRBD1 (5 bases). Trimming cost V 3 bases and J 7 bases, with 13 bases left between them. The germline gives CDR1 SGDLS, CDR2 YYNGEE. This CDR3 is built from 13 residues. The CDR3 DNA reads TGTGCCAGCAGCGCCGGGACGGGGGGTGAAGCTTTCTTT. The encoded protein is CASSAGTGGEAFF. Full variable domain (outside the CDR3, taken from reference TRBV9 and TRBJ1-1): DSGVTQTPKHLITATGQRVTLRCSPRSGDLSVYWYQQSLDQGLQFLIQYYNGEERAKGNILERFSAQQFPDLHSELNLSSLELGDSALYFCASSAGTGGEAFFGQGTRLTVV.

The chain couples TRBV30 to TRBJ1-2, with a tentative D call TRBD1 (6 bases). Trimming cost V 3 bases and J 8 bases, with 13 bases left between them. Germline CDR1 is GTSNPN and CDR2 is SVGIG (reference sequence). The CDR3 loop spans 12 amino acids. The CDR3 bases are TGTGCCTGGAGCTACAGGGCTGCGGGCTACACCTTC. Protein sequence: CAWSYRAAGYTF.

This rearrangement joins TRBV27 to TRBJ1-2, with 7 bases matching TRBD1. The CDR3 consists of 15 residues. With V trimmed by 0 bases and J by 5 bases, 6 bases remained unmatched. Germline V gives CDR1 MNHEY, CDR2 SMNVEV (reference sequence). CDR3 in DNA: TGTGCCAGCAGTTTATCCGACAGGGCAGTATATGGCTACACCTTC. Translating it yields CASSLSDRAVYGYTF.

V and J are TRBV6-1 and TRBJ1-2; 12 positions agree with TRBD1. CDR1 is MNHNS and CDR2 is SASEGT in the germline V gene. This CDR3 region has 13 residues. Losses at the gene ends were 6 bases for V and 8 bases for J; bases not matched to a gene: 4. CDR3 amino acids: CASRGGTGGGYTF. CDR3 nucleotides: TGTGCCAGCAGGGGAGGGACAGGGGGCGGCTACACCTTC.

The chain is built from TRBV4-3 and TRBJ2-7; 7 bases are shared with TRBD1. CDR1 and CDR2 from the germline V gene are LGHNA and YSLEER. The CDR3 extends over 16 amino acids. V shed 1 base, J shed 0 bases, and the junction held 6 bases outside the gene matches. This chain's CDR3 is CASSQAIRGSSYEQYF. The CDR3 bases are TGCGCCAGCAGCCAAGCCATCAGGGGGAGCTCCTACGAGCAGTACTTC.

The chain joins TRBV7-2 to TRBJ2-1; the match to TRBD2 covers 13 bases. V lost 5 bases and J lost 9; bases outside the gene matches: 10. Per germline, CDR1 SGHTA and CDR2 FQGNSA. The CDR3 extends over 16 amino acids. In nucleotides, the CDR3 is TGTGCCAGCAGCCCGTCAAGGACTAGCGGGAGTGGTGAGCAGTTCTTC. Translation gives CASSPSRTSGSGEQFF.

This chain uses TRBV28 with TRBJ1-4; D possibly corresponds to TRBD1 (5 bases). Germline values: CDR1 MDHEN, CDR2 SYDVKM. Trimming pared 5 bases from V and 8 bases from J, leaving 24 bases between. CDR3 length: 17 residues. The CDR3 region has the DNA TGTGCCAGCAGTGCCATAAATTACGGGACGGAGGGGGAAAAACTGTTTTTT. Translation gives CASSAINYGTEGEKLFF.

This rearrangement joins TRBV5-8 to TRBJ1-1; D gene ambiguous. CDR1 and CDR2 (germline): SGHTS, YDEGEE. The CDR3 totals 15 residues. V lost 0 bases and J lost 2, with 11 bases in between. The CDR3 region is CASSLGAGRNTEAFF. The CDR3 DNA reads TGTGCCAGCAGCTTGGGGGCGGGGAGAAACACTGAAGCTTTCTTT. The whole variable domain, filled in from reference TRBV5-8 and TRBJ1-1, reads EAGVTQSPTHLIKTRGQQATLRCSPISGHTSVYWYQQALGLGLQFLLWYDEGEERNRGNFPPRFSGRQFPNYSSELNVNALELEDSALYLCASSLGAGRNTEAFFGQGTRLTVV.

This clone was picked up a small number of times. J is TRBJ1-6 and V is TRBV30, with 11 bases fitting TRBD1. The CDR3 extends over 20 amino acids. Germline CDR1 GTSNPN, CDR2 SVGIG (reference sequence). The J segment lost 4 bases and the V segment lost 3 bases, leaving 17 bases of the junction unmatched. As DNA, the CDR3 is TGTGCCTGGAGCCTCGAGACCGGACAGGGGGCAACAGGGTATAATTCACCCCTCCACTTT. It yields the protein CAWSLETGQGATGYNSPLHF.

Here the CDR3 DNA reads TGTGCCAGCAGCCTAAGCAATCAGCCCCAGCATTTT. This encodes CASSLSNQPQHF. The rearrangement uses TRBV7-9 and TRBJ1-5; D uncertain. Trimming shortened V by 5 bases and J by 1 base, and 3 bases separated the two germline ends. This CDR3 is 12 amino acids long. Germline CDR1 and CDR2: SEHNR and FQNEAQ (reference sequence).

In nucleotides, the CDR3 is TGTGCCAGCAGTTATACGGCCTACAATGAGCAGTTCTTC. The encoded protein is CASSYTAYNEQFF. The chain joins TRBV27 to TRBJ2-1, with unresolved D. V lost 4 bases and J lost 2, with 6 bases in between. Germline loops: CDR1 MNHEY, CDR2 SMNVEV (reference sequence). This CDR3 has 13 residues.

The chain uses TRBV7-9 and TRBJ2-7; maybe TRBD1 (5 bases). V was clipped by 2 bases and J by 6 bases, with 11 bases between them. Looked up from germline, CDR1 is SEHNR and CDR2 is FQNEAQ (reference sequence). The CDR3 spans 13 residues. The CDR3 reads CASSLMGRAEQYF. The CDR3 DNA reads TGTGCCAGCAGCTTAATGGGCAGGGCCGAGCAGTACTTC.

The chain combines TRBV10-2 with TRBJ1-2, with 7 bases matching TRBD1. Germline V gene sequence: CDR1 WSHSY, CDR2 SAAADI. The V gene end was trimmed by 2 bases and the J gene end by 3 bases; junction bases not matched to a gene: 0. The CDR3 extends over 13 amino acids. The CDR3 bases are TGCGCCAGCAGTGAGGGGACAGACTATGGCTACACCTTC. This codes for CASSEGTDYGYTF.

In its sample, this clone was seen a few times. The J gene is TRBJ1-3, the V gene TRBV7-2, with a weak D call TRBD1 (6 bases). In germline, CDR1 is SGHTA, CDR2 FQGNSA. V was pared by 1 base and J by 0 bases, with 10 bases between. The length of the CDR3 is 16 residues. The CDR3 DNA is TGTGCCAGCAGCTTAGACCCGGGACACTCTGGAAACACCATATATTTT. Translating gives CASSLDPGHSGNTIYF.

The chain employs TRBV6-6 and TRBJ2-7; 10 bases match TRBD2. The CDR3 contains 16 residues. V trimming: 7 bases; J trimming: 1 base; junction bases outside the gene matches: 10. CDR1 is MNHNY, CDR2 SVGAGI, per germline (reference sequence). CDR3 in DNA: TGTGCCAGCAACCCCCGTTCTAGCGGGAGTTCCTACGAGCAGTACTTC. Protein: CASNPRSSGSSYEQYF.

This clone was observed a handful of times. This chain uses TRBV10-3 with TRBJ1-2; no reliable D call. Trimming stripped 6 bases from V and 0 bases from J, with 5 bases between. The germline CDR1 and CDR2 sequences are ENHRY and SYGVKD. The CDR3 consists of 12 residues. The CDR3 reads CAISQTNYGYTF. The CDR3 DNA reads TGTGCCATCAGCCAGACTAACTATGGCTACACCTTC.

V is TRBV18 and J is TRBJ1-1, with D possibly being TRBD1 (6 bases). Germline V CDR1 and CDR2: KGHSH, LQKENI. This CDR3 is built from 13 residues. V was cut by 6 bases and J by 1 base, with 9 bases left in between. In DNA form, the CDR3 reads TGTGCCAGCTCCCAGGGACAGAACACTGAAGCTTTCTTT. Protein product: CASSQGQNTEAFF.

This chain uses TRBV7-3 with TRBJ1-1, with D tentatively TRBD1 (5 bases). CDR1 SGHTA and CDR2 FQGTGA come from the germline V gene. CDR3 length: 14 amino acids. V was shortened by 1 base and J by 4 bases, with 10 bases between the two germline ends. CDR3 residues: CASSLNVGGTEAFF. The CDR3 coding sequence is TGTGCCAGCAGCTTAAACGTGGGGGGCACTGAAGCTTTCTTT.

The V call is TRBV19, the J call TRBJ2-1; no clear D gene. Germline-derived CDR1 and CDR2 are LNHDA and SQIVND (reference sequence). V dropped 3 bases and J dropped 5 bases, with 14 bases sitting between them. CDR3 length equals 15 residues. The CDR3, as DNA: TGTGCCAGTAGTATTGTTCGGGTACGCGACAATGAGCAGTTCTTC. Its protein product is CASSIVRVRDNEQFF.